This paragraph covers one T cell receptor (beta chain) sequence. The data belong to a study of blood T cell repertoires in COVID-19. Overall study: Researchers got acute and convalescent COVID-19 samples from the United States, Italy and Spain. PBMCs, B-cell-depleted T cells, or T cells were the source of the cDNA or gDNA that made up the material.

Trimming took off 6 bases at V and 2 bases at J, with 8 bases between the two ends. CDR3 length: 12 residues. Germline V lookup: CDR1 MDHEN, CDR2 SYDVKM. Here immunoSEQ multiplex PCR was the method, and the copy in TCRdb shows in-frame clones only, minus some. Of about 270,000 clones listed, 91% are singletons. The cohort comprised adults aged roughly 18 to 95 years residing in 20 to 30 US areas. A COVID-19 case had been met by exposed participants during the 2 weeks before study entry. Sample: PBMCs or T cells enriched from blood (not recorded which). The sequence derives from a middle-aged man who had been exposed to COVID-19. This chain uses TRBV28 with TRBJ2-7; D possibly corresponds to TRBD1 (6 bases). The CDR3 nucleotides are TGTGCCAGCAGCCGGACAGCCTACGAGCAGTACTTC. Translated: CASSRTAYEQYF.